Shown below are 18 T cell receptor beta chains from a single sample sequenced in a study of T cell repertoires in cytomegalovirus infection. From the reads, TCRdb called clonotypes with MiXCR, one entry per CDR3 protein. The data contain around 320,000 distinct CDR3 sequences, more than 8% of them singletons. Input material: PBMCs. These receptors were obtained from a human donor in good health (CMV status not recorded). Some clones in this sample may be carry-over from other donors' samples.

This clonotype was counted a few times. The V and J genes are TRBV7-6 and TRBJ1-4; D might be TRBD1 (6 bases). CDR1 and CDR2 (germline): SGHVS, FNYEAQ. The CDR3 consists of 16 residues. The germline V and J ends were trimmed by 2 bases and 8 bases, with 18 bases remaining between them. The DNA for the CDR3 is TGTGCCAGCAGCTTATCCCCCCCAGGGGCAGGAGAAAAACTGTTTTTT. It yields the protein CASSLSPPGAGEKLFF.

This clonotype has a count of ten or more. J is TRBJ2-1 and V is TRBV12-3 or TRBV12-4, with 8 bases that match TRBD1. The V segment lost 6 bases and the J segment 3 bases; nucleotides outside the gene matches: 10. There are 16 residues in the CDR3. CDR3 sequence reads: CASSLPGGKNYNEQFF. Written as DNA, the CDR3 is TGTGCCAGCAGCCTCCCAGGGGGCAAAAACTACAATGAGCAGTTCTTC.

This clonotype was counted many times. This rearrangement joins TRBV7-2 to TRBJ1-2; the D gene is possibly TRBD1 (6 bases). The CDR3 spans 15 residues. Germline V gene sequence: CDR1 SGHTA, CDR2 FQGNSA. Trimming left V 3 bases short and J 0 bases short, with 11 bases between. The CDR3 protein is CASSLGAVANYGYTF. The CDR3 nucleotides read TGTGCCAGCAGCTTGGGGGCGGTTGCTAACTATGGCTACACCTTC.

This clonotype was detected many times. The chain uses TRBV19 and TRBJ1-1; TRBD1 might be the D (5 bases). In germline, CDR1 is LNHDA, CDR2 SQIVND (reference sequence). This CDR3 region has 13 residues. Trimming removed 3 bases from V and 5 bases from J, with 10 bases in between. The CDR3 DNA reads TGTGCCAGTAGTATTCAGGAGGGGACTGAAGCTTTCTTT. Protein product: CASSIQEGTEAFF.

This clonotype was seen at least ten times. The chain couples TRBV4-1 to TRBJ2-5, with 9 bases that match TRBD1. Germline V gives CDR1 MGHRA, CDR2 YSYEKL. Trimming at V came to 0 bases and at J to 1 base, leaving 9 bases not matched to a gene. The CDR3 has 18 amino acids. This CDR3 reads CASSQDGTGQPIQETQYF. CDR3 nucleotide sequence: TGCGCCAGCAGCCAAGATGGGACAGGGCAACCCATCCAAGAGACCCAGTACTTC.

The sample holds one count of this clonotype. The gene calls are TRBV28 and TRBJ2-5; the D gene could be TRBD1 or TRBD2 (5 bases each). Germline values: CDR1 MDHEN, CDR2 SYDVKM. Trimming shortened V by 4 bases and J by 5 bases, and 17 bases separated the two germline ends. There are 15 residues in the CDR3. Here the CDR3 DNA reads TGTGCCAGCAGTTCCTACCCCGGGACCCTGGAGACCCAGTACTTC. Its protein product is CASSSYPGTLETQYF. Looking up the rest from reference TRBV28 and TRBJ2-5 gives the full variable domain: DVKVTQSSRYLVKRTGEKVFLECVQDMDHENMFWYRQDPGLGLRLIYFSYDVKMKEKGDIPEGYSVSREKKERFSLILESASTNQTSMYLCASSSYPGTLETQYFGPGTRLLVL.

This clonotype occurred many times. The CDR3 sequence is CASSSRGAEDTGELFF. The DNA of the CDR3 is TGTGCCAGCAGCTCCCGGGGAGCGGAAGACACCGGGGAGCTGTTTTTT. This sequence joins TRBV7-9 and TRBJ2-2, with D maybe TRBD2 (5 bases). The germline V and J ends were trimmed by 4 bases and 3 bases, with 15 bases remaining between them. The CDR3 length is 16 residues. In germline, CDR1 is SEHNR, CDR2 FQNEAQ (reference sequence).

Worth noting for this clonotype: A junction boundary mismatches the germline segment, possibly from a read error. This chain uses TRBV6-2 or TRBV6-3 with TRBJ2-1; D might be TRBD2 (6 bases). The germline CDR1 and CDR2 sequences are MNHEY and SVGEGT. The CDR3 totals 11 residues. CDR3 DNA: TGTGCCAGCAGGGGGAGGAACGGGTGGATCTTC. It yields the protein CASRGRNGWIF.

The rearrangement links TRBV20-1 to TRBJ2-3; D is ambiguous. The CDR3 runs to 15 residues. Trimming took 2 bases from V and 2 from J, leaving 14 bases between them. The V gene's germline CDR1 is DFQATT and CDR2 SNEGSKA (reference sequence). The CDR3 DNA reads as TGCAGTGCTAGAAGGCCCCTCACCAACACAGATACGCAGTATTTT. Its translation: CSARRPLTNTDTQYF.

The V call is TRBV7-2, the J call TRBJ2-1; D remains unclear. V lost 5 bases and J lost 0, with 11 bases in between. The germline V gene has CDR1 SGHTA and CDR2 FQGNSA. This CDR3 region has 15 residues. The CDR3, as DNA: TGTGCCAGCAGCGGTCGGCTGAGCTCCTACAATGAGCAGTTCTTC. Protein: CASSGRLSSYNEQFF.

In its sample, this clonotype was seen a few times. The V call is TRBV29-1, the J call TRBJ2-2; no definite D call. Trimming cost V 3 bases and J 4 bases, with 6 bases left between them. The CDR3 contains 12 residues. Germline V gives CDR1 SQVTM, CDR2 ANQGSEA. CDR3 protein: CSVDRSTGELFF. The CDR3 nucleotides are TGCAGCGTTGATCGGTCCACCGGGGAGCTGTTTTTT.

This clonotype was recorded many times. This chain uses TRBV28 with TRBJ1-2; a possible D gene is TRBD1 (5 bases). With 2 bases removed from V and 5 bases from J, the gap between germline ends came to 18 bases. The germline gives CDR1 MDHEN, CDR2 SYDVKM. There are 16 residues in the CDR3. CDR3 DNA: TGTGCCAGCAGTTTACCCGCGGGAGGGACTGGATATGGCTACACCTTC. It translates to CASSLPAGGTGYGYTF.

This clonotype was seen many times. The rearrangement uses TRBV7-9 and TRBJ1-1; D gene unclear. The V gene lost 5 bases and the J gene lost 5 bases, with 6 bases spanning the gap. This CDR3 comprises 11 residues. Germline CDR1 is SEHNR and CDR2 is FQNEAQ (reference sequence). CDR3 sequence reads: CASSAHTEAFF. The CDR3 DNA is TGTGCCAGCAGCGCCCATACTGAAGCTTTCTTT. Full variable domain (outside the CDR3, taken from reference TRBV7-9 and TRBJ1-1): DTGVSQNPRHKITKRGQNVTFRCDPISEHNRLYWYRQTLGQGPEFLTYFQNEAQLEKSRLLSDRFSAERPKGSFSTLEIQRTEQGDSAMYLCASSAHTEAFFGQGTRLTVV.

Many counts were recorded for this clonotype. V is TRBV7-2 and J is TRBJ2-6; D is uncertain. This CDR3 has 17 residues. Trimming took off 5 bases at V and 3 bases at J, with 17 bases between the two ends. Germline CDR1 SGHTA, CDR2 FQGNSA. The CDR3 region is CASSGVLVRRGANVLTF. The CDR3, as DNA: TGTGCCAGCAGCGGCGTCCTGGTCCGGCGTGGGGCCAACGTCCTGACTTTC.

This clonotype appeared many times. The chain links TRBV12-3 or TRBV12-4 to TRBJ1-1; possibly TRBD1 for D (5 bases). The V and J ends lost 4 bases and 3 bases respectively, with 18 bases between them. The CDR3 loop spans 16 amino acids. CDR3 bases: TGTGCCAGCAGTTCCAGACCCCGGGGGAAGGACACTGAAGCTTTCTTT. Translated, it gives CASSSRPRGKDTEAFF.

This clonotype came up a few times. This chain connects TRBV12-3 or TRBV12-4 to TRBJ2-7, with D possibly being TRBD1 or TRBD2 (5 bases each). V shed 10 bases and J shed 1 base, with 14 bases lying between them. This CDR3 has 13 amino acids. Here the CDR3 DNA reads TGTGCCATCGGGACGGCGCCTTCCTACGAGCAGTACTTC. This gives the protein CAIGTAPSYEQYF.

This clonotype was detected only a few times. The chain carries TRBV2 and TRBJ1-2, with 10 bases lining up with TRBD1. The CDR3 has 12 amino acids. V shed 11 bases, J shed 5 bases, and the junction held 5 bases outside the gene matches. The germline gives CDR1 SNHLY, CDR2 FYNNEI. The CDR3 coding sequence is TGTGCCCGACAGGGGGCTACATATGGCTACACCTTC. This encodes CARQGATYGYTF.

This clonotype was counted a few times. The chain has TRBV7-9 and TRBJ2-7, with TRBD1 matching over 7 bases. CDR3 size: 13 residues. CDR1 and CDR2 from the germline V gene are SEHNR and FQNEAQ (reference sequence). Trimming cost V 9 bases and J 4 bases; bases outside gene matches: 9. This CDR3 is CASSPGQIYEQYF. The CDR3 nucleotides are TGTGCCAGTTCCCCGGGACAGATTTACGAGCAGTACTTC.